This T cell receptor (beta chain) was captured by sequencing in a study of T cells in localized non-small cell lung cancer. Profiled with immunoSEQ multiplex PCR; TCRdb holds only in-frame clones, not every one. The sample lists roughly 67,000 clones, 70% to 90% occurring once. Germline V gives CDR1 MNHEY, CDR2 SVGAGI. Trimming took 6 bases from V and 4 from J; bases not matched to a gene: 5. The CDR3 has 14 residues. J is TRBJ2-2 and V is TRBV6-5; TRBD2 matches 7 bases. The specimen was peripheral blood, collected before any cancer treatment. This TCR was recovered from a female donor older than 55 with stage I lung adenocarcinoma. This CDR3 is CASRQPGGTGELFF. The CDR3 DNA follows: TGTGCCAGCAGGCAGCCGGGGGGCACCGGGGAGCTGTTTTTT.